These T cell receptor beta chains were read from a single sample in a study of blood T cell repertoires in COVID-19. The table came from immunoSEQ multiplex PCR; TCRdb's copy has only in-frame clones and leaves some out. This table has under 200,000 clones, 90% appearing once. Sequencing input: peripheral blood. The receptors here all came from a man aged 45-65 years with acute or convalescent COVID-19. Each CDR3 is given with its conserved first and last residue. Fields, in order: CDR3 DNA, CDR3 protein, J gene, D gene, clone size, V gene. A D gene is named only where the DNA matches it firmly. The size field is filled for only some rows; it gives once, few, many or a size class.

CDR3nt: TGTGCCAGCAGCTCTTCTAGCGGGGGGATGGAGACCCAGTACTTC
CDR3aa: CASSSSSGGMETQYF
j_gene: TRBJ2-5
d_gene: TRBD2
abundance: once
v_gene: TRBV7-9

CDR3nt: TGTGCCATCAGTGAGTCGAGGTCAGTTAATGAAAAACTGTTTTTT
CDR3aa: CAISESRSVNEKLFF
j_gene: TRBJ1-4
d_gene: NA
abundance: NA
v_gene: TRBV10-3

CDR3nt: TGTGCCAGCAGTTTACCAGGGATTCCCGGAAACACCATATATTTT
CDR3aa: CASSLPGIPGNTIYF
j_gene: TRBJ1-3
d_gene: NA
abundance: NA
v_gene: TRBV28

CDR3nt: TGTGCCAGCAGTTCGGGATTCCCCTACTATGGCTACACCTTC
CDR3aa: CASSSGFPYYGYTF
j_gene: TRBJ1-2
d_gene: NA
abundance: NA
v_gene: TRBV11-1

CDR3nt: TGTGCCAGCAGCCCCGGGAGAGCGAACAATGAGCAGTTCTTC
CDR3aa: CASSPGRANNEQFF
j_gene: TRBJ2-1
d_gene: NA
abundance: once
v_gene: TRBV7-9

CDR3nt: TGCACCAGCAGCGCGGGACAGATCATAGCTAGAAGGTTCTTC
CDR3aa: CTSSAGQIIARRFF
j_gene: TRBJ2-1
d_gene: NA
abundance: NA
v_gene: TRBV1

CDR3nt: TGTGCCAGCTCACCACCTTCGGGATCCCCCTACGAGCAGTACTTC
CDR3aa: CASSPPSGSPYEQYF
j_gene: TRBJ2-7
d_gene: NA
abundance: NA
v_gene: TRBV18

CDR3nt: TGTGCCAGTAGAAGGGGTGAAAAACTGTTTTTT
CDR3aa: CASRRGEKLFF
j_gene: TRBJ1-4
d_gene: NA
abundance: NA
v_gene: TRBV19

CDR3nt: TGTGCCATCAGGCCGGGACAGGGGAGTAATACCGGGGAGCTGTTTTTT
CDR3aa: CAIRPGQGSNTGELFF
j_gene: TRBJ2-2
d_gene: TRBD1
abundance: NA
v_gene: TRBV10-3

CDR3nt: TGTGCCAGTAGTGTAAAACCGGGACATAACGGCAATGAGCAGTTCTTC
CDR3aa: CASSVKPGHNGNEQFF
j_gene: TRBJ2-1
d_gene: NA
abundance: NA
v_gene: TRBV19

CDR3nt: TGTGCCAGCAGTTCAGGGGACCACCAAGGAAACACCATATATTTT
CDR3aa: CASSSGDHQGNTIYF
j_gene: TRBJ1-3
d_gene: NA
abundance: NA
v_gene: TRBV6-6

CDR3nt: TGTGCCAGCAGTTCAACAGGGCTGCATAATTCACCCCTCCACTTT
CDR3aa: CASSSTGLHNSPLHF
j_gene: TRBJ1-6
d_gene: NA
abundance: NA
v_gene: TRBV7-2

CDR3nt: TGTGCCAGCAGTTTAAGGCGGGGGGGGAAAAACATTCAGTACTTC
CDR3aa: CASSLRRGGKNIQYF
j_gene: TRBJ2-4
d_gene: TRBD2
abundance: NA
v_gene: TRBV27

CDR3nt: TGTGCCAGCAGACAGTCCCATGGCAATCAGCCCCAGCATTTT
CDR3aa: CASRQSHGNQPQHF
j_gene: TRBJ1-5
d_gene: NA
abundance: NA
v_gene: TRBV6-5

CDR3nt: TGTGCCAGCAGCGTAGAAGGTAGCGGGGGAGTAACAGATACGCAGTATTTT
CDR3aa: CASSVEGSGGVTDTQYF
j_gene: TRBJ2-3
d_gene: TRBD2
abundance: NA
v_gene: TRBV9

CDR3nt: TGTGCCAGCGGGACAGGGACTCAGCCCCAGCATTTT
CDR3aa: CASGTGTQPQHF
j_gene: TRBJ1-5
d_gene: TRBD1
abundance: NA
v_gene: TRBV10-3

CDR3nt: TGTGCCAGCAGCTTGGAGCCCGGAGGACGGAGCGATTCACCCCTCCACTTT
CDR3aa: CASSLEPGGRSDSPLHF
j_gene: TRBJ1-6
d_gene: NA
abundance: NA
v_gene: TRBV11-2

CDR3nt: TGTGCCAGCAGCGCACAGGGTAATTCACCCCTCCACTTT
CDR3aa: CASSAQGNSPLHF
j_gene: TRBJ1-6
d_gene: NA
abundance: NA
v_gene: TRBV9

CDR3nt: TGTGCCAGCAGTTACTCGAGTAATCAGCCCCAGCATTTT
CDR3aa: CASSYSSNQPQHF
j_gene: TRBJ1-5
d_gene: NA
abundance: NA
v_gene: TRBV6-5

CDR3nt: TGTGCCACTCCCGACAGGGGAGAGGCCATATATTTT
CDR3aa: CATPDRGEAIYF
j_gene: TRBJ1-3
d_gene: TRBD1
abundance: NA
v_gene: TRBV6-5

CDR3nt: TGTGCCAGCAAGGCAGGGGTTTTACAGGGGATCACCATATATTTT
CDR3aa: CASKAGVLQGITIYF
j_gene: TRBJ1-3
d_gene: TRBD1
abundance: NA
v_gene: TRBV6-5

CDR3nt: TGTGCCTGGAGTGTACGAGAGTATTCACCCCTCCACTTT
CDR3aa: CAWSVREYSPLHF
j_gene: TRBJ1-6
d_gene: NA
abundance: NA
v_gene: TRBV30

CDR3nt: TGTGCCAGTATGAGGACTAATGAAAAACTGTTTTTT
CDR3aa: CASMRTNEKLFF
j_gene: TRBJ1-4
d_gene: NA
abundance: few
v_gene: TRBV19

CDR3nt: TGTGCCAGCGCCCTGGACTTGCTTCCTAACGAGCAGTACTTC
CDR3aa: CASALDLLPNEQYF
j_gene: TRBJ2-7
d_gene: NA
abundance: once
v_gene: TRBV6-5

CDR3nt: TGTGCCAGCAGCTCTCCAGGTGAGCCCCAGCATTTT
CDR3aa: CASSSPGEPQHF
j_gene: TRBJ1-5
d_gene: NA
abundance: NA
v_gene: TRBV5-4

CDR3nt: TGTGCCAGCAGCAGACGATCACAGGGTGGCACTGAAGCTTTCTTT
CDR3aa: CASSRRSQGGTEAFF
j_gene: TRBJ1-1
d_gene: NA
abundance: NA
v_gene: TRBV7-2